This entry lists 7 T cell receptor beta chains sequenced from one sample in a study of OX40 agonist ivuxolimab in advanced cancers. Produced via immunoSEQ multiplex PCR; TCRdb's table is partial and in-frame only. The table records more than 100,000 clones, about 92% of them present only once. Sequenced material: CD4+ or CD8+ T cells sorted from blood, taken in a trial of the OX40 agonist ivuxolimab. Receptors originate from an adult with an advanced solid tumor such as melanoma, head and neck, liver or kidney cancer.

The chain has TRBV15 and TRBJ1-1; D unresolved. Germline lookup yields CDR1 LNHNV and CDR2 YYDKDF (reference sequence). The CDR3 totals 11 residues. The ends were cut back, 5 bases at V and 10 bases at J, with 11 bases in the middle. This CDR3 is CATSYHSGAFF. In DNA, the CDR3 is TGTGCCACCAGCTACCACAGCGGAGCTTTCTTT.

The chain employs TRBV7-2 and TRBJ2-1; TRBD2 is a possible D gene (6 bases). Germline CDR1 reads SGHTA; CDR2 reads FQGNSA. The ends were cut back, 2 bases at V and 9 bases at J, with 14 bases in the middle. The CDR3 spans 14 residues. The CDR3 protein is CASSLSGTYFEQFF. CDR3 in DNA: TGTGCCAGCAGCTTATCCGGGACTTACTTTGAGCAGTTCTTC.

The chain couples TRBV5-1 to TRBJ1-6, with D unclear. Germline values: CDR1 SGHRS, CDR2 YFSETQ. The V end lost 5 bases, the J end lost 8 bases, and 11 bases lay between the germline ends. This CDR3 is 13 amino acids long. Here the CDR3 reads CASSGEADSPLHF. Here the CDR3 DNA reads TGCGCCAGCAGTGGAGAGGCGGATTCACCCCTCCACTTT.

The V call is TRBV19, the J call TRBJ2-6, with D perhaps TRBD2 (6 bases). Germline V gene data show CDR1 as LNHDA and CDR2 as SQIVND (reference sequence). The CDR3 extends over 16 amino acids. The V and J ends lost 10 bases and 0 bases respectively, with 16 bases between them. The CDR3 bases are TGTGCCACCGCGGGACGTGGGGGCTCTGGGGCCAACGTCCTGACTTTC. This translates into CATAGRGGSGANVLTF.

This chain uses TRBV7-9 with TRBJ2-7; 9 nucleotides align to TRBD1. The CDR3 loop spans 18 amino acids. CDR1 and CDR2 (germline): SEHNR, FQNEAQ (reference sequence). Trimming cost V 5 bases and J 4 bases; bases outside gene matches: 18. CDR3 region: CASSPTTYAGTGLYEQYF. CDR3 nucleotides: TGTGCCAGCAGCCCAACAACCTATGCCGGGACAGGGCTTTACGAGCAGTACTTC.

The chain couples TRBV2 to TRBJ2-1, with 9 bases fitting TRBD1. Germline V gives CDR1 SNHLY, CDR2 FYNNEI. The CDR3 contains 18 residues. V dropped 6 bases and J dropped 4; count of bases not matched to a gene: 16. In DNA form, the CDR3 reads TGTGCCAGCAGGATCAGTCATGGGGACAGGGATTTGTACAATGAGCAGTTCTTC. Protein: CASRISHGDRDLYNEQFF.

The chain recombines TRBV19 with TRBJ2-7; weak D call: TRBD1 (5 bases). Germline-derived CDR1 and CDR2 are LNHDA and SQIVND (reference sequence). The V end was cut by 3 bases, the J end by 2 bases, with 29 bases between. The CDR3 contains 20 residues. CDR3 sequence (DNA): TGTGCCAGTAGTATCAGAAAGTCCCTACAGGCCACCTTGGGAACCTACGAGCAGTACTTC. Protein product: CASSIRKSLQATLGTYEQYF. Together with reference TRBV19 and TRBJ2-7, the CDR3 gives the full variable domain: DGGITQSPKYLFRKEGQNVTLSCEQNLNHDAMYWYRQDPGQGLRLIYYSQIVNDFQKGDIAEGYSVSREKKESFPLTVTSAQKNPTAFYLCASSIRKSLQATLGTYEQYFGPGTRLTVT.